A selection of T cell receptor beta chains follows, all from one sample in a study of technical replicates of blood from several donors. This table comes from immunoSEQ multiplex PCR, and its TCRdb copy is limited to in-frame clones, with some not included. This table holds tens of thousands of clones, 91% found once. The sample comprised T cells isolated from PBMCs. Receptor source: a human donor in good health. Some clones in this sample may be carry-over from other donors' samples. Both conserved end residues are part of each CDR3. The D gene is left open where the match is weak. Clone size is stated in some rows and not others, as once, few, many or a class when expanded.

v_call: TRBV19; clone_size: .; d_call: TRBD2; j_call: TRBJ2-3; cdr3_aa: CASSITGPGLAGSDTQYF; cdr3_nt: TGTGCCAGTAGTATTACAGGGCCGGGACTAGCGGGATCAGATACGCAGTATTTT
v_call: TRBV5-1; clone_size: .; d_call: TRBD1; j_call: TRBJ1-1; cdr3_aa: CASEGGSGTEAFF; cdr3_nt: TGCGCCAGCGAAGGGGGCAGCGGCACTGAAGCTTTCTTT
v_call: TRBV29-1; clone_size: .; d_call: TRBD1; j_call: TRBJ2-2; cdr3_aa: CSVEEDRAGELFF; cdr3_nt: TGCAGCGTTGAAGAGGACAGGGCCGGGGAGCTGTTTTTT
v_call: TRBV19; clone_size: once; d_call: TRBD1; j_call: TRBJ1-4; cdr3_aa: CASKSDRSNEKLFF; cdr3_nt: TGTGCCAGCAAATCGGACAGGTCAAATGAAAAACTGTTTTTT
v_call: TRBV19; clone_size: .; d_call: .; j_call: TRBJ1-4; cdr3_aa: CASSMRDTWEKLFF; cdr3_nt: TGTGCCAGTAGTATGAGGGACACTTGGGAAAAACTGTTTTTT
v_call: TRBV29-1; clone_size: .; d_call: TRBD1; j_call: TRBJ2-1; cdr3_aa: CSVVGEETGGDNEQFF; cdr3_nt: TGCAGCGTGGTGGGGGAGGAGACAGGGGGCGACAATGAGCAGTTCTTC
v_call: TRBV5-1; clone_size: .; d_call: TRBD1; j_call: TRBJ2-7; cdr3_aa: CASSPGQKTYEQYF; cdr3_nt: TGCGCCAGCAGCCCGGGACAGAAGACCTACGAGCAGTACTTC
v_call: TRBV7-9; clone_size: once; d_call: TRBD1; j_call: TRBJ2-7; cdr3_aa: CASSSGTGKTYEQYF; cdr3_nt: TGTGCCAGCAGCTCCGGGACAGGAAAAACCTACGAGCAGTACTTC
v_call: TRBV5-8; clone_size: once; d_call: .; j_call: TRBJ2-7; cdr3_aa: CASSLEIEQYF; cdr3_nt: TGTGCCAGCAGCCTAGAGATCGAGCAGTACTTC
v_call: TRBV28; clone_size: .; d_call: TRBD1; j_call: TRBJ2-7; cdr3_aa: CASSFRPRGALQGAYEQYF; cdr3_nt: TGTGCCAGCAGTTTCCGGCCCCGTGGGGCACTACAGGGGGCCTACGAGCAGTACTTC
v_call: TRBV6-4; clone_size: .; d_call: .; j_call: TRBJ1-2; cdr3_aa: CASSEATGLGYGYTF; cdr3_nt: TGTGCCAGCAGTGAGGCCACAGGGCTTGGCTATGGCTACACCTTC
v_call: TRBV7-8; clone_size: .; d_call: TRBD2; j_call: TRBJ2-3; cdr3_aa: CASSLRGGAGTPIPDTQYF; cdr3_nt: TGTGCCAGCAGCTTACGCGGGGGGGCGGGGACCCCTATACCCGATACGCAGTATTTT
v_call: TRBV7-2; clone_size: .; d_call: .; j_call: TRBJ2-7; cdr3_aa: CASSLGRLIYEQYF; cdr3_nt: TGTGCCAGCAGCCTGGGGCGGCTAATCTACGAGCAGTACTTC
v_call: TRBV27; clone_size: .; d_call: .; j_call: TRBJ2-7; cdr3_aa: CASSFAVSMEQYF; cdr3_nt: TGTGCCAGCAGTTTTGCTGTCTCTATGGAGCAGTACTTC
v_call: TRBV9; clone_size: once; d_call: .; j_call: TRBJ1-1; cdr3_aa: CASSVGTVNTEAFF; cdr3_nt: TGTGCCAGCAGCGTAGGGACAGTGAACACTGAAGCTTTCTTT
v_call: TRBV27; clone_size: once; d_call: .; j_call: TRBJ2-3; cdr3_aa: CASSLGPRQYF; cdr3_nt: TGTGCCAGCAGTTTGGGGCCGAGACAGTATTTT
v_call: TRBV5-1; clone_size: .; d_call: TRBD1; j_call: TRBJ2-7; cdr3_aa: CASSLTGGTAYEQYF; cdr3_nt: TGCGCCAGCAGCTTAACAGGGGGAACGGCCTACGAGCAGTACTTC
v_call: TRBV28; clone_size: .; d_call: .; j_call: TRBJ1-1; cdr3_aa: CAAGGGLHMNTEAFF; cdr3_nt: TGTGCCGCCGGGGGTGGACTCCACATGAACACTGAAGCTTTCTTT
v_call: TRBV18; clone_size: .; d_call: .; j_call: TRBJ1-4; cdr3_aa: CASSPSRINEKLFF; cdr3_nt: TGTGCCAGCTCACCTTCGAGGATTAATGAAAAACTGTTTTTT
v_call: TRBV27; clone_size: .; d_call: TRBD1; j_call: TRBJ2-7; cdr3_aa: CASSGQGAYEQYF; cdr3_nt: TGTGCCAGCAGTGGACAGGGGGCCTACGAGCAGTACTTC
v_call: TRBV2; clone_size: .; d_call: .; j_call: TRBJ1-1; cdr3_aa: CASSDRVDTEAFF; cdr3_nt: TGTGCCAGCAGTGACAGGGTCGACACTGAAGCTTTCTTT